This T cell receptor beta chain was retrieved from a study of graft-versus-host responses after intestinal transplantation. Study-wide background: All recipients were given anti-thymocyte globulin induction, and tacrolimus and steroids were then administered for 2 to 3 years.

Only in-frame clones appear in the TCRdb table, and some are missing; sequencing was by immunoSEQ multiplex PCR. The data contain tens of thousands of clones, 95% of them singletons. Turning to this clone: Its antigen is currently unknown.

Study results and caveats: High graft-versus-host to host-versus-graft clonal ratios were seen in allografts of patients with graft-donor T cell macrochimerism. GvH clonotypes were identified within recipient marrow, with a subset emerging first in ileum or blood.

Sample: unstimulated CD8+ T cells sorted from spleen or lymph node cells, taken before transplant. The TCR comes from a human donor who was the organ donor for an intestinal transplant.

The CDR3 DNA reads TGTGCCAGTAGTACCCTCTCGCTGTTAGGGGGCTATAATTCACCCCTCCACTTT. Translated, it gives CASSTLSLLGGYNSPLHF. The chain recombines TRBV19 with TRBJ1-6, with D tentatively TRBD1 (6 bases). CDR1 LNHDA and CDR2 SQIVND come from the germline V gene (reference sequence). CDR3 length: 18 amino acids. Trimming shortened V by 4 bases and J by 3 bases, and 19 bases separated the two germline ends.